The TCR beta chain under discussion was sequenced for a study of cytomegalovirus exposure and HLA in healthy donors. Study-wide findings and caveats: A missense variant in DCLRE1C was later tied to TCR beta V- and J-gene trimming.

Comment on this clone: What it recognizes is unknown.

The PCR had 60 Vbeta and 13 Jbeta primers. The protocol was immunoSEQ multiplex PCR, while the TCRdb copy is restricted to in-frame clones and leaves out a portion. The sample includes approximately 220,000 clones, just over 75% of them seen just once. The CDR3 runs 16 residues. V was clipped by 3 bases and J by 1 base, with 15 bases between them. In germline, CDR1 is MGHRA, CDR2 YSYEKL. Source material: PBMCs. This clonotype was sampled from a man aged 18 to 30 in good health and CMV-seronegative. This chain connects TRBV4-1 to TRBJ1-1, with a tentative D call TRBD1 (5 bases). CDR3 amino acids: CASSQVAGYSNTEAFF. DNA for the CDR3: TGCGCCAGCAGCCAGGTCGCAGGGTATTCGAACACTGAAGCTTTCTTT.